This passage covers 22 T cell receptor beta chains from one sample sequenced in a study of identical twins. Via MiXCR, TCRdb re-called the 5' RACE reads, giving one row per CDR3 protein. Counted here are fewer than 650,000 distinct CDR3 sequences, approximately 9.6% occurring once; the ten biggest clones make up under 3.5%. Separately, the same data were catalogued under a study of yellow fever vaccine responses in identical twins.

The source material was PBMCs. The source of these receptors is a woman younger than 35 in good health.

This clonotype was observed at least ten times. The rearrangement joins TRBV10-3 to TRBJ2-7, with D perhaps matching TRBD2 (7 bases). The CDR3 loop spans 16 amino acids. Germline CDR1 ENHRY, CDR2 SYGVKD. Trimming shortened V by 6 bases and J by 2 bases, and 20 bases separated the two germline ends. Here the CDR3 DNA reads TGTGCCATCAGGGCGGCGGTTGGCGGGGGCACCTACGAGCAGTACTTC. Protein product: CAIRAAVGGGTYEQYF.

The chain recombines TRBV18 with TRBJ2-3; maybe TRBD1 (6 bases). The CDR3 contains 17 residues. With 3 bases removed from V and 0 bases from J, the gap between germline ends came to 16 bases. Germline V CDR1 and CDR2: KGHSH, LQKENI. CDR3 nucleotides: TGTGCCAGCTCACCTAGACAGGTTACGGGTAGCACAGATACGCAGTATTTT. This codes for CASSPRQVTGSTDTQYF. The full variable domain, completed using reference TRBV18 and TRBJ2-3, is NAGVMQNPRHLVRRRGQEARLRCSPMKGHSHVYWYRQLPEEGLKFMVYLQKENIIDESGMPKERFSAEFPKEGPSILRIQQVVRGDSAAYFCASSPRQVTGSTDTQYFGPGTRLTVL.

The gene calls are TRBV3-1 and TRBJ2-5, with a weak D call TRBD1 (6 bases). This CDR3 is 16 amino acids long. Per the germline V gene, CDR1 is LGHDT and CDR2 is YNNKEL (reference sequence). V shed 2 bases and J shed 7 bases, with 20 bases lying between them. The CDR3 region is CASSQLGQHALGTQYF. The CDR3 DNA reads as TGTGCCAGCAGCCAACTCGGACAGCATGCCCTAGGGACCCAGTACTTC.

The rearrangement joins TRBV25-1 to TRBJ2-5; no clear D. Trimming shortened V by 5 bases and J by 2 bases, and 24 bases separated the two germline ends. Per the germline V gene, CDR1 is MGHDK and CDR2 is SYGVNS. The CDR3 has 18 amino acids. The CDR3 DNA reads TGTGCCAGCAGTAAGGGCTCTTTTCTCGGAAACTTACAAGAGACCCAGTACTTC. Translated, it gives CASSKGSFLGNLQETQYF.

The rearrangement links TRBV6-1 to TRBJ2-7; D not resolved. V lost 6 bases, J lost 0 bases, and 9 bases lay in between. This CDR3 contains 13 residues. CDR1 MNHNS and CDR2 SASEGT come from the germline V gene. The CDR3 DNA is TGTGCCAGCAGCCGAATTAGCTCCTACGAGCAGTACTTC. Its protein is CASSRISSYEQYF.

This clonotype was observed a few times. V and J are TRBV6-1 and TRBJ2-1; no clear D. V was pared by 6 bases and J by 0 bases, with 12 bases between. In germline, CDR1 is MNHNS, CDR2 SASEGT. The CDR3 has 15 residues. The CDR3 nucleotides are TGTGCCAGCAGCCCGTTGGTAAGCTCCTACAATGAGCAGTTCTTC. Translation gives CASSPLVSSYNEQFF.

V usage is TRBV7-9 and J usage is TRBJ2-7; D not certain. CDR3 length equals 13 residues. Germline V gives CDR1 SEHNR, CDR2 FQNEAQ (reference sequence). V gave up 2 bases and J gave up 4 bases, with 9 bases separating them. In DNA form, the CDR3 reads TGTGCCAGCAGCTTACAACAGATTTACGAGCAGTACTTC. It specifies CASSLQQIYEQYF.

This clonotype was picked up a small number of times. The chain recombines TRBV5-1 with TRBJ2-2, with 7 bases aligning to TRBD1. Germline V gene lookup returns CDR1 SGHRS and CDR2 YFSETQ. The V and J ends lost 2 bases and 0 bases, in that order; junction bases with no gene match: 4. CDR3 size: 16 residues. Here the CDR3 reads CASSFSQGANTGELFF. For the CDR3, the DNA is TGCGCCAGCAGCTTTTCCCAGGGGGCGAACACCGGGGAGCTGTTTTTT.

The genes are TRBV25-1 and TRBJ2-3, with 11 bases aligning to TRBD1. The CDR3 loop spans 16 amino acids. Germline V CDR1 and CDR2: MGHDK, SYGVNS. V shed 3 bases, J shed 7 bases, and the junction held 9 bases outside the gene matches. CDR3 sequence reads: CASSERGGQGANTQYF. CDR3 coding DNA: TGTGCCAGCAGTGAGAGGGGAGGACAGGGGGCAAATACGCAGTATTTT.

This clonotype was picked up a small number of times. The CDR3 reads CASSSGQHYEQYF. The CDR3 DNA reads TGCGCCAGCAGTTCGGGACAACACTACGAGCAGTACTTC. The chain employs TRBV5-1 and TRBJ2-7, with D tentatively TRBD1 (6 bases). Germline CDR1 and CDR2: SGHRS and YFSETQ. This CDR3 contains 13 residues. V dropped 5 bases and J dropped 3 bases, with 12 bases sitting between them.

This clonotype was recorded at least ten times. V is TRBV6-2 or TRBV6-3 and J is TRBJ2-2; a weak D match, TRBD2 (5 bases). Between the trimmed V and J ends, which lost 0 bases and 6 bases, there was a span of 11 bases. This CDR3 is built from 15 residues. Per the germline V gene, CDR1 is MNHEY and CDR2 is SVGEGT. CDR3 protein: CASSYSFGSAGELFF. The CDR3 DNA sequence: TGTGCCAGCAGTTACTCCTTTGGTAGCGCCGGGGAGCTGTTTTTT.

This chain uses TRBV18 with TRBJ2-3; D uncertain. Trimming pared 0 bases from V and 0 bases from J, leaving 7 bases between. This CDR3 region has 15 residues. Germline values: CDR1 KGHSH, CDR2 LQKENI. The CDR3 region is CASSPPGPSTDTQYF. The DNA for the CDR3 is TGTGCCAGCTCACCACCAGGGCCTAGCACAGATACGCAGTATTTT.

The chain combines TRBV6-1 with TRBJ2-3, with D possibly being TRBD2 (5 bases). The CDR3 contains 16 residues. The V end lost 2 bases, the J end lost 0 bases, and 12 bases lay between the germline ends. The germline V gene has CDR1 MNHNS and CDR2 SASEGT. CDR3 sequence: CASSESDYSSTDTQYF. In nucleotides, the CDR3 is TGTGCCAGCAGTGAATCAGACTACTCTAGCACAGATACGCAGTATTTT.

This clonotype was picked up a small number of times. This chain uses TRBV15 with TRBJ2-7; 7 bases fit TRBD2. Germline V gives CDR1 LNHNV, CDR2 YYDKDF (reference sequence). The CDR3 is 15 amino acids. The V segment lost 0 bases and the J segment 2 bases; nucleotides outside the gene matches: 4. The CDR3 sequence is CATSRDRDYAYEQYF. As DNA, the CDR3 is TGTGCCACCAGCAGAGACCGGGACTACGCCTACGAGCAGTACTTC.

Only a few counts were recorded for this clonotype. V and J are TRBV6-1 and TRBJ2-7, with 14 bases matching TRBD2. CDR3 length equals 15 residues. CDR1 is MNHNS and CDR2 is SASEGT in the germline V gene. Unmatched junction bases numbered 6, after V lost 6 bases and J lost 5 bases. The CDR3 sequence: CASRPGLAGVDEQYF. The DNA for the CDR3 is TGTGCCAGCAGACCGGGACTAGCGGGAGTAGACGAGCAGTACTTC.

The chain has TRBV20-1 and TRBJ2-3, with a possible D match to TRBD2 (7 bases). CDR3 length equals 15 residues. Germline-derived CDR1 and CDR2 are DFQATT and SNEGSKA (reference sequence). V dropped 5 bases and J dropped 5 bases, with 20 bases sitting between them. CDR3 coding DNA: TGCAGTGCTCGAAGGACAGTGCGGGGGATAGATACGCAGTATTTT. This sequence encodes CSARRTVRGIDTQYF.

This clonotype came up many times. The chain carries TRBV4-3 and TRBJ2-7, with D tentatively TRBD1 (6 bases). V dropped 0 bases and J dropped 0 bases, with 12 bases sitting between them. Germline V gene lookup returns CDR1 LGHNA and CDR2 YSLEER. The length of the CDR3 is 16 residues. CDR3 residues: CASSQDRGGSSYEQYF. The CDR3 nucleotides are TGCGCCAGCAGCCAAGATCGAGGGGGTAGCTCCTACGAGCAGTACTTC.

This clonotype was seen more than once but under ten times. The rearrangement links TRBV29-1 to TRBJ1-1; the D gene is possibly TRBD1 (5 bases). Per germline, CDR1 SQVTM and CDR2 ANQGSEA. V lost 5 bases to trimming and J lost 8 bases, with 9 bases between them. The CDR3 has 10 residues. CDR3 residues: CSVHRIEAFF. DNA of the CDR3: TGCAGCGTTCACAGGATAGAAGCTTTCTTT.

This clonotype has more than one count but fewer than ten. This chain joins TRBV20-1 and TRBJ2-1; the match to TRBD2 covers 9 bases. Germline trimming cut 0 bases from V and 1 base from J; bases unmatched to any gene: 10. The CDR3 is 18 residues long. Germline values: CDR1 DFQATT, CDR2 SNEGSKA (reference sequence). CDR3 protein: CSARDRGRREGSYNEQFF. As DNA, the CDR3 is TGCAGTGCTAGAGATCGGGGTAGGCGGGAGGGGTCCTACAATGAGCAGTTCTTC.

This clonotype was counted only a few times. The gene calls are TRBV6-2 or TRBV6-3 and TRBJ2-4; maybe TRBD1 (6 bases). The CDR3 is made up of 15 amino acids. Germline CDR1 MNHEY, CDR2 SVGEGT. The V gene lost 4 bases and the J gene lost 2 bases, with 12 bases spanning the gap. The chain's CDR3 is CASSLHRAPKNIQYF. The DNA of the CDR3 is TGTGCCAGCAGTTTGCACAGGGCACCCAAAAACATTCAGTACTTC.

This chain connects TRBV4-3 to TRBJ2-7; D not certain. Trimming removed 11 bases from V and 5 bases from J, with 13 bases in between. Germline lookup yields CDR1 LGHNA and CDR2 YSLEER. The CDR3 extends over 11 amino acids. The CDR3 is CAGVDSNEQYF. The DNA for the CDR3 is TGCGCCGGGGTGGATTCGAACGAGCAGTACTTC.

A few counts support this clonotype. The genes are TRBV20-1 and TRBJ2-3; TRBD2 aligns across 10 bases. Looked up from germline, CDR1 is DFQATT and CDR2 is SNEGSKA (reference sequence). This CDR3 contains 14 residues. Trimming cost V 5 bases and J 2 bases; bases outside gene matches: 4. The CDR3: CSAPSGRATDTQYF. As DNA, the CDR3 is TGCAGTGCTCCCAGCGGGAGGGCCACAGATACGCAGTATTTT.